The entry that follows covers one TCR beta chain sequence. What it recognizes is unknown. This CDR3 has 15 residues. From germline, CDR1 is SGHNT and CDR2 YYREEE (reference sequence). Trimming took 4 bases from V and 3 from J; bases not matched to a gene: 8. This sample was included in a study of Ad26.COV2.S vaccination and SARS-CoV-2 variants. In the study overall: The vaccine Ad26.COV2.S was put into the muscle once, or twice with 56 days between. Whole-study results and caveats: Compared with placebo recipients, vaccine recipients had higher spike-specific TCR breadth. Responses of spike-specific T cells (both CD8+ and CD4+) reportedly showed substantial breadth after vaccination.

Treatment reported: around 19 received Ad26.COV2.S at low or high dose, single or two shots; several received placebo; per-sample allocation not given. Sampling took place 63 days after the first vaccine or placebo injection. The vaccine delivered Wuhan-strain SARS-CoV-2 spike through an Ad26 vector. TCRdb's table, derived via immunoSEQ multiplex PCR, lists solely in-frame clones and lacks some. Counted here are about 370,000 clones, over 75% occurring once; the ten biggest clones make up around 1.8%. This chain uses TRBV5-4 with TRBJ1-2, with 8 bases that match TRBD1. This TCR came from a person between 18 and 59 years old who received the Ad26.COV2.S COVID-19 vaccine or a placebo. The input for sequencing was peripheral blood, taken in a trial of Ad26.COV2.S vaccine versus placebo. CDR3 coding DNA: TGTGCCAGCAGCACCGCAGGGGGCGGGGACTATGGCTACACCTTC. Translation: CASSTAGGGDYGYTF.